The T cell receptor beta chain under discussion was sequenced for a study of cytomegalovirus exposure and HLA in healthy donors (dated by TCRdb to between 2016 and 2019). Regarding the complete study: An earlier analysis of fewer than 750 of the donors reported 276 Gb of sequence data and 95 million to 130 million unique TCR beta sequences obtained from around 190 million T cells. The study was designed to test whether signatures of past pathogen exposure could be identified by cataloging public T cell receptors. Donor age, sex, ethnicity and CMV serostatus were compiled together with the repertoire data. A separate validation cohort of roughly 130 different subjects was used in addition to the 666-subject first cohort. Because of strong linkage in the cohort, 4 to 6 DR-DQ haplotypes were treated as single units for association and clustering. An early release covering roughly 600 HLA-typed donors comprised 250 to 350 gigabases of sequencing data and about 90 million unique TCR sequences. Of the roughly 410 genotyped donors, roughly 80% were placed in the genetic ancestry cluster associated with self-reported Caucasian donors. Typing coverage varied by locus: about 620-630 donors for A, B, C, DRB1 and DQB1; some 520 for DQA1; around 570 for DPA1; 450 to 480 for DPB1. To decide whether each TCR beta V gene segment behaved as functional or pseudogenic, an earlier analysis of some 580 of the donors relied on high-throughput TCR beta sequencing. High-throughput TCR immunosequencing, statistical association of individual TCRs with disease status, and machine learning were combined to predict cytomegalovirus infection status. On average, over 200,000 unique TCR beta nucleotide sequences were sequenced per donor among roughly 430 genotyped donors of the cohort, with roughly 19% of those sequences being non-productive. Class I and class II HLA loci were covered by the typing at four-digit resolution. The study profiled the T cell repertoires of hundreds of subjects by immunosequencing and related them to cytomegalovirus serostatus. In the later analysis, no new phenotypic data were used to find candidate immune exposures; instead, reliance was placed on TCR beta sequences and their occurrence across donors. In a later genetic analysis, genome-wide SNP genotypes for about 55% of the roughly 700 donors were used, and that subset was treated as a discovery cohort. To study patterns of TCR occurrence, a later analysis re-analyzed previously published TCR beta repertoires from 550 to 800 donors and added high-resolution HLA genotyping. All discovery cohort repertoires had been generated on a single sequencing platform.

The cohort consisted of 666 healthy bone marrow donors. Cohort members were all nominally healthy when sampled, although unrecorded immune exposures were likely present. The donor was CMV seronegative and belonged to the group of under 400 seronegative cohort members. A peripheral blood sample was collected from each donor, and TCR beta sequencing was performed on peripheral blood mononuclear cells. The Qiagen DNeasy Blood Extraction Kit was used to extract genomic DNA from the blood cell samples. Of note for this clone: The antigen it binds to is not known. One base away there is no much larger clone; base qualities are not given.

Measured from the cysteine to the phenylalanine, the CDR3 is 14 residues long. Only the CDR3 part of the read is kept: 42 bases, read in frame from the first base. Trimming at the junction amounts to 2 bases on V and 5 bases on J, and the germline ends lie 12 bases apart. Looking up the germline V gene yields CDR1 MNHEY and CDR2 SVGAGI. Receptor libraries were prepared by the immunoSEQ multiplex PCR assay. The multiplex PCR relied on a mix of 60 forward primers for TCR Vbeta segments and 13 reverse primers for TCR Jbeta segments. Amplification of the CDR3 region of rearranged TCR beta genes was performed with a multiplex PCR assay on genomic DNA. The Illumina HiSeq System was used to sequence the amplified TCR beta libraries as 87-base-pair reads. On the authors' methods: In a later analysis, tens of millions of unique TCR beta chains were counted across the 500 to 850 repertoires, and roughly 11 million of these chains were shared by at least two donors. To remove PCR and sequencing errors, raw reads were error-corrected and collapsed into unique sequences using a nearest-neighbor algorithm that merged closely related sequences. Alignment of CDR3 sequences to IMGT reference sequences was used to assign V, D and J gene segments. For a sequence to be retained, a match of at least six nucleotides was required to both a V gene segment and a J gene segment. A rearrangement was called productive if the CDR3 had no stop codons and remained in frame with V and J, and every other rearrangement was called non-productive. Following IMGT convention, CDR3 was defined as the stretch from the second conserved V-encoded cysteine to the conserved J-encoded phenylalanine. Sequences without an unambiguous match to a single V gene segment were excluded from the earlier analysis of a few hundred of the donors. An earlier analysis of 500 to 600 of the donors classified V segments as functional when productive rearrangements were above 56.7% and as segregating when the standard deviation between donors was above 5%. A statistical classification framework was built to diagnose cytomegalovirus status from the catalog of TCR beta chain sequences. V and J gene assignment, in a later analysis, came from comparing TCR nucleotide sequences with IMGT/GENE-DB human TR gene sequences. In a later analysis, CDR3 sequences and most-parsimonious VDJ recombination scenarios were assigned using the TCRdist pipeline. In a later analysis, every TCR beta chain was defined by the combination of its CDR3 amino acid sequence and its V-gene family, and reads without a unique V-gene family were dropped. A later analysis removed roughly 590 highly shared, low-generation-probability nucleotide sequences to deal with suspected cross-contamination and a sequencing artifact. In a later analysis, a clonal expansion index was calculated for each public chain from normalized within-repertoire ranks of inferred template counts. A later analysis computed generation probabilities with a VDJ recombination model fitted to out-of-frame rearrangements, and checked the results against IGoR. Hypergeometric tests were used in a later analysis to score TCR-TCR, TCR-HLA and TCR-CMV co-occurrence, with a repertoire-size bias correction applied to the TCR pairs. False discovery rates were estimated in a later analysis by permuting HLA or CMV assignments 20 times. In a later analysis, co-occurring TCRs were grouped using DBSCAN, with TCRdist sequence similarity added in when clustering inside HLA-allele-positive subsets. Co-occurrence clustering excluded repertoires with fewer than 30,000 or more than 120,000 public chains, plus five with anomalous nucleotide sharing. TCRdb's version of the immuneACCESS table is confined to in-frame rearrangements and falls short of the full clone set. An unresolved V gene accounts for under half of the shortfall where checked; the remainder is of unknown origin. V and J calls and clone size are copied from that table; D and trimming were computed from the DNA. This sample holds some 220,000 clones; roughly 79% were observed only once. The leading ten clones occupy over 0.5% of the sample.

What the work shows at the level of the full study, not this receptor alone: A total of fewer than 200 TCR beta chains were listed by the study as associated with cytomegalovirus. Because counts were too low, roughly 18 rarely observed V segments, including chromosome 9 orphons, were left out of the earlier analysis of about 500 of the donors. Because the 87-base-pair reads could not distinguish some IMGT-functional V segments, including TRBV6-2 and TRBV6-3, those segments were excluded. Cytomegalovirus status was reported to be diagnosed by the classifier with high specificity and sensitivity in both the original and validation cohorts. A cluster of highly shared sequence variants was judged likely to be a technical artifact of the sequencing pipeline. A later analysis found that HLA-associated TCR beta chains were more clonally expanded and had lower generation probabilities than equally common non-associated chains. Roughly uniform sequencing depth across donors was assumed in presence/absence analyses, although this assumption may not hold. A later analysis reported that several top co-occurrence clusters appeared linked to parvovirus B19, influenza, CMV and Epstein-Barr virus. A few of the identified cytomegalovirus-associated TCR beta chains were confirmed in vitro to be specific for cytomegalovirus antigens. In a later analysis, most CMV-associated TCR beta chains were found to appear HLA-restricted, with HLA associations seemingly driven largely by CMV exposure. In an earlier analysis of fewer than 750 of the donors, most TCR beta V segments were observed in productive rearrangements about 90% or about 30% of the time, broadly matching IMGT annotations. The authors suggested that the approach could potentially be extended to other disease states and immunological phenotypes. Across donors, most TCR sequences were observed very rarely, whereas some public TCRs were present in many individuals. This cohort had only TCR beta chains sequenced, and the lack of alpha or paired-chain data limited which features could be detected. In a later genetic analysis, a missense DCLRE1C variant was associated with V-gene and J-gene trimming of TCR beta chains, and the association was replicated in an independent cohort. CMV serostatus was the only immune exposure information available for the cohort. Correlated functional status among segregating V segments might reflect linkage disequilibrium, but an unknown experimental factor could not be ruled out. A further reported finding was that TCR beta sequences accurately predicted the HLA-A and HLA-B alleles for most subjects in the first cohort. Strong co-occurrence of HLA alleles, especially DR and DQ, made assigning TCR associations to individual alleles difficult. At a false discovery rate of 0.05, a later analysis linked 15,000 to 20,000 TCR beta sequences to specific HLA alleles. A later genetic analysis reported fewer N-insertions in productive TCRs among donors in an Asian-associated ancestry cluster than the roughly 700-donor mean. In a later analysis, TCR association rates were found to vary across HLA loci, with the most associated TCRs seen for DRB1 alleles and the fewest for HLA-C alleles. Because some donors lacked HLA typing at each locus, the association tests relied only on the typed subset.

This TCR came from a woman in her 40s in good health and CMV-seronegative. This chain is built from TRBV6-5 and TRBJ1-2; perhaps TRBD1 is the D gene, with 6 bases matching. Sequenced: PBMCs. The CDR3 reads CASSYIGGEYGYTF. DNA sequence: TGTGCCAGCAGTTACATAGGGGGGGAGTATGGCTACACCTTC.